This T cell receptor beta chain was retrieved from a study of T cell responses to AZD1222 COVID-19 vaccine. Study-wide results and caveats: No repertoire was sampled before or during the peak T cell response, only after it. Just six people given AZD1222 tested seropositive at baseline. Increases in Spike-specific TCR breadth and depth were seen after two AZD1222 doses.

Comment on this clone: The antigen is not known.

The germline CDR1 and CDR2 sequences are SNHLY and FYNNEI. Trimming stripped 6 bases from V and 4 bases from J, with 16 bases between. There are 15 residues in the CDR3. The repertoire was sequenced with immunoSEQ multiplex PCR; TCRdb's copy has only in-frame clones and lacks some. The sample has 95,000 to 150,000 clones, 75% to 90% seen once. J is TRBJ1-5 and V is TRBV2; D may be TRBD1 (5 bases). The source was peripheral blood, collected on day 0 of AZD1222 vaccination. The clonotype originates from an adult in good health. The CDR3: CASRPGRAGNQPQHF. CDR3 nucleotide sequence: TGTGCCAGCAGGCCCGGCAGGGCGGGGAATCAGCCCCAGCATTTT.